This passage covers 8 T cell receptor beta chains from one sample sequenced in a study of identical twins. Each CDR3 protein is one row after TCRdb ran MiXCR on the 5' RACE reads. This repertoire shows about 1.7 million distinct CDR3 sequences, 32% found once; its top ten account for around 0.3%. Sequenced: cord blood. The receptors derive from a newborn girl in good health.

The V call is TRBV9, the J call TRBJ2-5; a possible D gene is TRBD2 (6 bases). Germline V CDR1 and CDR2: SGDLS, YYNGEE. V was trimmed by 0 bases and J by 2 bases, leaving 14 bases between them. CDR3 length equals 16 residues. In nucleotides, the CDR3 is TGTGCCAGCAGCGTAGGTGCAGGGACTCCTCAAGAGACCCAGTACTTC. Encoded protein: CASSVGAGTPQETQYF. Variable domain in full (rest from reference TRBV9 and TRBJ2-5): DSGVTQTPKHLITATGQRVTLRCSPRSGDLSVYWYQQSLDQGLQFLIQYYNGEERAKGNILERFSAQQFPDLHSELNLSSLELGDSALYFCASSVGAGTPQETQYFGPGTRLLVL.

This chain's CDR3 is CASSYVQGPYNEQYF. The CDR3 DNA follows: TGTGCCAGCAGTTATGTACAGGGGCCCTACAATGAGCAGTACTTC. The chain has TRBV6-6 and TRBJ2-1, with 7 bases fitting TRBD1. The assigned J gene may be wrong: the sequence end matches TRBJ2-7 better. CDR1 is MNHNY and CDR2 is SVGAGI in the germline V gene (reference sequence). CDR3 length: 15 residues.

This rearrangement joins TRBV20-1 to TRBJ2-5; 12 nucleotides match TRBD2. The V segment lost 5 bases and the J segment 1 base; nucleotides outside the gene matches: 2. CDR3 size: 14 residues. CDR1 and CDR2 from the germline V gene are DFQATT and SNEGSKA (reference sequence). Written as DNA, the CDR3 is TGCAGTGCTCAGACTAGCGGGGGCCAAGAGACCCAGTACTTC. Its translation is CSAQTSGGQETQYF.

This rearrangement joins TRBV5-1 to TRBJ2-4, with D unclear. Looked up from germline, CDR1 is SGHRS and CDR2 is YFSETQ. V lost 0 bases and J lost 0, with 16 bases in between. The CDR3 consists of 18 residues. Here the CDR3 DNA reads TGCGCCAGCAGCTTGGCCCCCTTGAGCGCCTTAGCCAAAAACATTCAGTACTTC. Translating it yields CASSLAPLSALAKNIQYF.

In its sample, this clonotype was seen a few times. V usage is TRBV28 and J usage is TRBJ1-4, with D possibly being TRBD1 (5 bases). Per the germline V gene, CDR1 is MDHEN and CDR2 is SYDVKM. This CDR3 is 14 amino acids long. V shed 5 bases and J shed 2 bases, with 9 bases lying between them. CDR3 DNA: TGTGCCAGCAGTCTCAGGGTTACTAATGAAAAACTGTTTTTT. Translating gives CASSLRVTNEKLFF.

This sequence joins TRBV20-1 and TRBJ2-7, with a tentative D call TRBD2 (6 bases). The DNA end is a closer match to TRBJ2-5, so the J assignment may be wrong. This CDR3 has 19 residues. Germline V lookup: CDR1 DFQATT, CDR2 SNEGSKA (reference sequence). The CDR3 DNA follows: TGCAGTGCTAGAGGTCAGCCGCGGGGAGTTCCGACGGGTGGGGAGACCCAGTACTTC. It specifies CSARGQPRGVPTGGETQYF.

This clonotype was recorded a few times. This rearrangement joins TRBV6-5 to TRBJ1-1, with 8 bases fitting TRBD1. The germline V gene encodes CDR1 MNHEY and CDR2 SVGAGI. The CDR3 loop spans 15 amino acids. The junction had 4 bases not matched to a gene; V was cut back by 1 base and J by 3 bases. The CDR3 region is CASSYLDRADTEAFF. Written as DNA, the CDR3 is TGTGCCAGCAGTTACTTGGACAGGGCGGACACTGAAGCTTTCTTT.

This chain connects TRBV11-2 to TRBJ2-5; D is undetermined. CDR3 length: 14 amino acids. V was cut by 5 bases and J by 5 bases, with 15 bases left in between. Germline CDR1 reads SGHAT; CDR2 reads FQNNGV. The CDR3 sequence: CASSATRLRETQYF. CDR3 nucleotide sequence: TGTGCCAGCAGCGCTACGAGGCTTAGGGAGACCCAGTACTTC.